The clone carrying this T cell receptor (beta chain) was picked up many times. Its antigen is not known. The sample's time point: newly diagnosed GD, antithyroid drugs for less than 3 months. The TCR library used RNA extracted from PBMCs. Staff took approximately 8.7 milliliters of peripheral blood and put it into EDTA tubes. This entry comes from a study of regulatory T cells in long-lasting Graves disease. Study outcomes and limitations: Sharing of public clonotypes was greater in persistent patients (more than 2,500) than in new patients (around 880).

Sequencing libraries for TCR beta were prepared with iRepertoire HTBI primers and Arm-PCR of CDR3 regions. TCRdb ran MiXCR on the multiplex PCR reads and lists one entry per CDR3 protein. The data show 450,000 to 600,000 distinct CDR3 sequences, with about 13% seen just once and roughly 9.7% held by the top ten. The trim removed 2 bases at V and 2 bases at J, leaving 7 bases unmatched. The CDR3 is made up of 15 amino acids. Germline V gives CDR1 SGHRS, CDR2 YFSETQ. In addition, the sample was reused for a study of T cells in Graves' hyperthyroidism and ophthalmopathy. That paper adds: The authors deemed Graves' hyperthyroidism stable absent ophthalmopathy progression within 18 months. Blood also carried most thyroid clonotypes expanded above 0.001.

The sequence was obtained from a man in his thirties or forties with Graves disease. The J gene is TRBJ2-7, the V gene TRBV5-1, with TRBD1 matching over 7 bases. The specimen was peripheral blood mononuclear cells (PBMCs), collected at new diagnosis, from a patient treated with antithyroid drugs. The CDR3 protein is CASSFSGTEPYEQYF. The DNA for the CDR3 is TGCGCCAGCAGCTTTTCCGGGACAGAACCCTACGAGCAGTACTTC.